This TCR beta chain is drawn from a study of shared T cell receptors in the human thymus. The table came from immunoSEQ multiplex PCR; TCRdb's copy has only in-frame clones and leaves some out. This table holds hundreds of thousands of clones, over 75% found once. Trimming pared 0 bases from V and 2 bases from J, leaving 6 bases between. Germline CDR1 and CDR2: ENHRY and SYGVKD. This CDR3 contains 14 residues. These data were also reused for a study on human thymus T cells. That source reports: Resections obtained during corrective heart surgery supplied the thymus tissue. It looked as if thymic and blood repertoires used V and J genes in a biased way. In unrelated individuals, thymic repertoires overlapped highly, according to related research.

The chain carries TRBV10-3 and TRBJ2-3; D is undetermined. Sequenced sample: thymocytes. This clonotype was obtained from a girl in the first two years of life with a congenital heart defect. The CDR3 sequence is CAISESLSTDTQYF. The CDR3 DNA reads as TGTGCCATCAGTGAGTCGTTATCCACAGATACGCAGTATTTT.